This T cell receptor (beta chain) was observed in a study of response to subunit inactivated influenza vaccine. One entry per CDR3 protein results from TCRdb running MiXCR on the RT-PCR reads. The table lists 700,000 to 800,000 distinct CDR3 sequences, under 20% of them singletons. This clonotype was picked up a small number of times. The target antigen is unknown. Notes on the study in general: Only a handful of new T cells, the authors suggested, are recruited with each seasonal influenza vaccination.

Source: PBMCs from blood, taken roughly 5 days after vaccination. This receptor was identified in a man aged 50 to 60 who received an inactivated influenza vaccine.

The CDR3 DNA is TGTGCCAGCACCCCCCTACGCTCTGGAAACACCATATATTTT. The encoded protein is CASTPLRSGNTIYF. The rearrangement uses TRBV18 and TRBJ1-3; D is unresolved. Trimming took off 8 bases at V and 0 bases at J, with 11 bases between the two ends. Germline CDR1 KGHSH, CDR2 LQKENI. This CDR3 is 14 amino acids long.